Below, 22 T cell receptor beta chains from the same sample are listed, as sequenced in a study of blood T cell repertoires in COVID-19. Sequenced by immunoSEQ multiplex PCR; TCRdb stores in-frame clones only, minus some. The sample includes hundreds of thousands of clones, more than 75% of them seen just once. The sample comprised peripheral blood. The receptors here all came from a woman aged 50 to 60 with active or convalescent COVID-19.

This clone was counted a few times. The chain has TRBV6-6 and TRBJ1-1; a weak D match, TRBD1 (5 bases). Per the germline V gene, CDR1 is MNHNY and CDR2 is SVGAGI (reference sequence). The V gene lost 5 bases and the J gene lost 1 base, with 8 bases spanning the gap. The CDR3 extends over 13 amino acids. The DNA of the CDR3 is TGTGCCAGCAGTAAGACAGCGAACACTGAAGCTTTCTTT. Its translation is CASSKTANTEAFF.

CDR3 loop: CATSDYSARLYNEQFF. The CDR3 DNA follows: TGTGCCACCAGTGATTATTCCGCGCGCCTTTACAATGAGCAGTTCTTC. The chain employs TRBV24-1 and TRBJ2-1; D not certain. Trimming pared 2 bases from V and 4 bases from J, leaving 14 bases between. The CDR3 loop spans 16 amino acids. Germline values: CDR1 KGHDR, CDR2 SFDVKD.

The chain is built from TRBV15 and TRBJ2-3, with TRBD2 matching over 12 bases. CDR3 length equals 18 residues. With 3 bases clipped from V and 3 bases from J, the junction kept 10 bases outside the gene matches. CDR1 and CDR2 (germline): LNHNV, YYDKDF (reference sequence). The CDR3 reads CATSSPETSGSKTDTQYF. The DNA of the CDR3 is TGTGCCACCAGCAGTCCAGAGACTAGCGGGAGTAAAACAGATACGCAGTATTTT. Full variable domain (outside the CDR3, taken from reference TRBV15 and TRBJ2-3): DAMVIQNPRYQVTQFGKPVTLSCSQTLNHNVMYWYQQKSSQAPKLLFHYYDKDFNNEADTPDNFQSRRPNTSFCFLDIRSPGLGDTAMYLCATSSPETSGSKTDTQYFGPGTRLTVL.

V is TRBV7-8 and J is TRBJ1-1, with D possibly matching TRBD1 (5 bases). The germline gives CDR1 SGHVS, CDR2 FQNEAQ. Trimming cost V 1 base and J 6 bases, with 15 bases left between them. CDR3 size: 15 residues. CDR3 amino acids: CASSLGLAARAEAFF. The DNA of the CDR3 is TGTGCCAGCAGCTTAGGGCTCGCGGCCAGGGCTGAAGCTTTCTTT. Drawing the rest from reference TRBV7-8 and TRBJ1-1, the complete variable domain is GAGVSQSPRYKVAKRGQDVALRCDPISGHVSLFWYQQALGQGPEFLTYFQNEAQLDKSGLPSDRFFAERPEGSVSTLKIQRTQQEDSAVYLCASSLGLAARAEAFFGQGTRLTVV.

The DNA for the CDR3 is TGTGCCATTTCCTTTAATACCGGGACAAAAAGAGAAGGCTACACCTTC. Translated: CAISFNTGTKREGYTF. V and J are TRBV10-3 and TRBJ1-2; D possibly corresponds to TRBD1 (6 bases). Per germline, CDR1 ENHRY and CDR2 SYGVKD. The ends were cut back, 9 bases at V and 8 bases at J, with 28 bases in the middle. The CDR3 spans 16 residues.

The chain links TRBV6-2 or TRBV6-3 to TRBJ1-4; 7 bases line up with TRBD1. Germline assignment: CDR1 MNHEY and CDR2 SVGEGT. The CDR3 spans 14 residues. With 5 bases clipped from V and 8 bases from J, the junction kept 8 bases outside the gene matches. This CDR3 is CASSTGTANEKLFF. The CDR3 DNA reads TGTGCCAGCAGTACCGGGACAGCCAACGAAAAACTGTTTTTT.

The rearrangement links TRBV3-1 (or the pseudogene TRBV3-2) to TRBJ1-2; 11 bases are a match to TRBD1. The length of the CDR3 is 19 residues. Germline V lookup: CDR1 LGHDT, CDR2 YNNKEL (reference sequence). V shed 0 bases and J 1 base; nucleotides not matched to a gene: 10. The CDR3: CASSQERTGGSCFNYGYTF. Written as DNA, the CDR3 is TGTGCCAGCAGCCAAGAGCGGACAGGGGGCTCTTGTTTTAACTATGGCTACACCTTC.

To note about this clone: The identical CDR3 is also encoded by other nucleotide sequences in the sample. The V and J genes are TRBV19 and TRBJ1-1; 7 bases are a match to TRBD1. Germline CDR1 and CDR2: LNHDA and SQIVND (reference sequence). V shed 3 bases, J shed 1 base, and the junction held 2 bases outside the gene matches. This CDR3 has 14 residues. The CDR3 DNA reads TGTGCCAGTAGTATCCGACAGGGGAACACTGAAGCTTTCTTT. Translation: CASSIRQGNTEAFF.

The chain employs TRBV27 and TRBJ2-1; maybe TRBD2 (6 bases). Germline-derived CDR1 and CDR2 are MNHEY and SMNVEV (reference sequence). The CDR3 is made up of 15 amino acids. Trimming removed 3 bases from V and 1 base from J, with 10 bases in between. CDR3 coding DNA: TGTGCCAGCAGTTTTGGCGGGGTATCCTACAATGAGCAGTTCTTC. Translating gives CASSFGGVSYNEQFF.

This sequence joins TRBV4-1 and TRBJ1-4; D unresolved. Trimming took 1 base from V and 0 from J, leaving 9 bases between them. The length of the CDR3 is 16 residues. Germline-derived CDR1 and CDR2 are MGHRA and YSYEKL. The CDR3 DNA sequence: TGCGCCAGCAGCCAAGCCGGTCCTGCAACTAATGAAAAACTGTTTTTT. Residues: CASSQAGPATNEKLFF.

This chain links TRBV19 with TRBJ1-5, with D unresolved. V shed 6 bases and J shed 4 bases, with 7 bases lying between them. Germline V gene data show CDR1 as LNHDA and CDR2 as SQIVND (reference sequence). The CDR3 sequence is 12 residues long. The CDR3 DNA reads TGTGCCAGTAGGGGCTTAAATCAGCCCCAGCATTTT. It codes for CASRGLNQPQHF. The full variable domain, completed using reference TRBV19 and TRBJ1-5, is DGGITQSPKYLFRKEGQNVTLSCEQNLNHDAMYWYRQDPGQGLRLIYYSQIVNDFQKGDIAEGYSVSREKKESFPLTVTSAQKNPTAFYLCASRGLNQPQHFGDGTRLSIL.

The V call is TRBV6-5, the J call TRBJ2-2; 11 positions match TRBD1. J was trimmed by 7 bases and V by 2 bases; bases with no gene match: 6. This CDR3 has 16 amino acids. The germline gives CDR1 MNHEY, CDR2 SVGAGI. The CDR3 coding sequence is TGTGCCAGCAGTTACCAGCCGGGACAGGGGGTCGGGGAGCTGTTTTTT. This sequence encodes CASSYQPGQGVGELFF.

The genes are TRBV7-2 and TRBJ2-7, with D perhaps TRBD2 (6 bases). CDR1 and CDR2 (germline): SGHTA, FQGNSA. Trimming stripped 5 bases from V and 4 bases from J, with 12 bases between. The CDR3 runs to 13 residues. The CDR3 sequence is CASSAGLLYEQYF. The CDR3 DNA sequence: TGTGCCAGCAGCGCGGGACTTCTATACGAGCAGTACTTC.

CDR3 in DNA: TGTGCCAGCAGCTTAGCCGGAGGGGCTCACGAGCAGTACTTC. This sequence encodes CASSLAGGAHEQYF. The chain has TRBV7-9 and TRBJ2-7; D is perhaps TRBD2 (6 bases). The CDR3 sequence is 14 residues long. Per the germline V gene, CDR1 is SEHNR and CDR2 is FQNEAQ (reference sequence). V gave up 0 bases and J gave up 5 bases, with 11 bases separating them.

V and J are TRBV24-1 and TRBJ2-2, with a tentative D call TRBD1 (6 bases). This CDR3 is built from 14 residues. V was clipped by 4 bases and J by 7 bases, with 12 bases between them. The germline V gene has CDR1 KGHDR and CDR2 SFDVKD. In nucleotides, the CDR3 is TGTGCCACCAGTGAAGCAGGGGTGGACGGGGAGCTGTTTTTT. It encodes CATSEAGVDGELFF.

This clone has a single count. The chain employs TRBV11-2 and TRBJ1-2; the match to TRBD1 covers 7 bases. CDR1 is SGHAT and CDR2 is FQNNGV in the germline V gene. V shed 0 bases and J 5 bases; nucleotides not matched to a gene: 3. The CDR3 totals 14 residues. CDR3 loop: CASSLDFRGYGYTF. The CDR3 DNA follows: TGTGCCAGCAGCTTAGACTTCAGGGGGTATGGCTACACCTTC.

The J gene is TRBJ1-2, the V gene TRBV29-1; 8 nucleotides agree with TRBD1. In germline, CDR1 is SQVTM, CDR2 ANQGSEA. Unmatched junction bases numbered 1, after V lost 3 bases and J lost 7 bases. The length of the CDR3 is 11 residues. The CDR3 nucleotides are TGCAGCGTTGATGACAGGGGTGGCTACACCTTC. Its protein is CSVDDRGGYTF. The variable domain in full, completed from reference TRBV29-1 and TRBJ1-2, reads SAVISQKPSRDICQRGTSLTIQCQVDSQVTMMFWYRQQPGQSLTLIATANQGSEATYESGFVIDKFPISRPNLTFSTLTVSNMSPEDSSIYLCSVDDRGGYTFGSGTRLTVV.

V usage is TRBV18 and J usage is TRBJ1-2, with 7 bases lining up with TRBD1. The CDR3 length is 14 residues. J gave up 4 bases and V 1 base, and 3 bases lay outside the gene matches. Germline loops: CDR1 KGHSH, CDR2 LQKENI. CDR3 nucleotide sequence: TGTGCCAGCTCACCACAGGGGGCTGGCTATGGCTACACCTTC. This translates into CASSPQGAGYGYTF.

The CDR3 region is CASSPWQGPYNEQFF. CDR3 coding DNA: TGTGCCAGCAGCCCATGGCAGGGTCCCTACAATGAGCAGTTCTTC. This chain uses TRBV14 with TRBJ2-1, with D possibly TRBD1 on 5 matching bases. The V gene lost 4 bases and the J gene lost 2 bases, with 12 bases spanning the gap. The CDR3 totals 15 residues. Germline CDR1 reads SGHDN; CDR2 reads FVKESK.

This clone was seen only once. V is TRBV7-2 and J is TRBJ2-2; D is possibly TRBD2 (6 bases). V shed 1 base and J shed 1 base, with 13 bases lying between them. The germline V gene encodes CDR1 SGHTA and CDR2 FQGNSA. CDR3 length equals 17 residues. The CDR3 DNA reads TGTGCCAGCAGCTTAGTCCACGGGAGCATGAACACCGGGGAGCTGTTTTTT. Protein product: CASSLVHGSMNTGELFF.

The V and J genes are TRBV28 and TRBJ2-7, with D perhaps TRBD1 (5 bases). The CDR3 extends over 12 amino acids. Germline V gene data show CDR1 as MDHEN and CDR2 as SYDVKM. The V end was cut by 6 bases, the J end by 2 bases, with 8 bases between. The CDR3 coding sequence is TGTGCCAGCAGCCAGGGTCCCTACGAGCAGTACTTC. Its translation is CASSQGPYEQYF.

Only one count was recorded for this clone. The V call is TRBV6-6, the J call TRBJ1-5; 7 bases are shared with TRBD1. The V gene's germline CDR1 is MNHNY and CDR2 SVGAGI (reference sequence). The CDR3 contains 16 residues. Trimming removed 2 bases from V and 4 bases from J; junction bases left unmatched: 8. CDR3 protein: CASSYRRGQLNQPQHF. The CDR3 nucleotides read TGTGCCAGCAGTTACAGGAGGGGGCAGTTGAATCAGCCCCAGCATTTT.